This T cell receptor beta chain was documented in a study of T cell repertoires in aging, cancer and after chemotherapy. For the study at large: Donor ages fell into six groups from 30 or younger up to 70 or older. Patients with chronic lymphocytic leukemia were sampled before and after fludarabine- or bendamustine-based chemotherapy.

For this clonotype: The antigen is unknown.

TRB rearrangements spanning V, D and J were amplified using mixed TRB-A/B primers. One entry per CDR3 protein, called by TCRdb with MiXCR from the multiplex PCR reads. The sample yields some 4,500 distinct CDR3 sequences, 20% to 30% seen once. Amplification of TCR beta used genomic DNA extracted from peripheral blood. Findings and limits, study-wide: Loss of evenness, beyond lost richness, contributed to age-related TCR diversity decline in cancer patients.

Germline loops: CDR1 SGHDN, CDR2 FVKESK. V lost 3 bases, J lost 1 base, and 14 bases lay in between. The CDR3 consists of 16 residues. Sequenced input: blood. V gene TRBV14 combines with J gene TRBJ2-3, with D maybe TRBD2 (6 bases). The receptor was isolated from a human donor with a blood cancer. For the CDR3, the DNA is TGTGCCAGCAGCCAGCAGCGGGTCCGCGGCACAGATACGCAGTATTTT. Encoded protein: CASSQQRVRGTDTQYF.